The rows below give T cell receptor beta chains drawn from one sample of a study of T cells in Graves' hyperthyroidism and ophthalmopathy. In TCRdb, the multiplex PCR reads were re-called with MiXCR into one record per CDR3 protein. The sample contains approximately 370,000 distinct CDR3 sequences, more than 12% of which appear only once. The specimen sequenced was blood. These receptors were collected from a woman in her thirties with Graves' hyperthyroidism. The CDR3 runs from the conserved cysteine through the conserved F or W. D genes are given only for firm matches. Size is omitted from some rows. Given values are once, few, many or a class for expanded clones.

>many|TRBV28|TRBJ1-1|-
CASSPGTPLNTEAFF
TGTGCCAGCAGTCCCGGGACACCCCTGAACACTGAAGCTTTCTTT
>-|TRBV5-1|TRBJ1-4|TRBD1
CASSLEGQYNEKLFF
TGCGCCAGCAGCTTGGAGGGACAGTATAATGAAAAACTGTTTTTT
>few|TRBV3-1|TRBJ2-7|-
CASSQDAGALDEQYF
TGTGCCAGCAGCCAAGACGCTGGCGCCCTCGACGAGCAGTACTTC
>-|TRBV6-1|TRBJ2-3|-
CASSGGTVQVTSTDTQYF
TGTGCCAGCAGTGGTGGCACCGTACAGGTCACTAGCACAGATACGCAGTATTTT
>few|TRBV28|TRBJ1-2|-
CASHPSIYYGYTF
TGTGCCAGCCATCCCTCCATCTACTATGGCTACACCTTC
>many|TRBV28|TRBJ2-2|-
CASSLGGWSGELFF
TGTGCCAGCAGTTTGGGGGGTTGGTCCGGGGAGCTGTTTTTT
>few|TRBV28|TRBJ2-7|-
CASSLTAGLYEQYF
TGTGCCAGCAGTTTAACAGCGGGCCTATACGAGCAGTACTTC
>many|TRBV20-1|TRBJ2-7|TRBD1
CSASPPTGGGYEQYF
TGCAGTGCTAGCCCCCCGACAGGGGGGGGTTACGAGCAGTACTTC
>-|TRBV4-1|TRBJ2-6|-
CASSQVLGGSGANVLTF
TGCGCCAGCAGCCAAGTTTTGGGTGGCTCTGGGGCCAACGTCCTGACTTTC
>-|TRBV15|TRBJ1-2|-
CATSSRSRENFGGYTF
TGTGCCACCAGCAGCCGTTCCCGGGAAAACTTTGGTGGCTACACCTTC
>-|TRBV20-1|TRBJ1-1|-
CSASTGRYTEAFF
TGCAGTGCTAGTACGGGAAGGTACACTGAAGCTTTCTTT
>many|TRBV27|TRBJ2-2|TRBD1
CASFHGTAPTNTGELFF
TGTGCCAGTTTCCACGGGACAGCCCCTACGAACACCGGGGAGCTGTTTTTT
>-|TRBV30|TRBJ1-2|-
CAWSLRNPIYGYTF
TGTGCCTGGAGTCTCAGGAACCCTATCTATGGCTACACCTTC
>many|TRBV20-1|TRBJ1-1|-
CSAGVGGDTEAFF
TGCAGTGCAGGGGTAGGTGGGGACACTGAAGCTTTCTTT
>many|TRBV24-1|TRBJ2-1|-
CATSGQGGNEQFF
TGTGCCACCAGTGGGCAGGGGGGGAATGAGCAGTTCTTC
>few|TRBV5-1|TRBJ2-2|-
CASSLGAGSNTGELFF
TGCGCCAGCAGCTTGGGAGCCGGCAGTAACACCGGGGAGCTGTTTTTT
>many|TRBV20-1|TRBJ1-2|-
CSATQAAYGYTF
TGCAGTGCTACACAGGCAGCCTATGGCTACACCTTC